This T cell receptor (beta chain) comes out of a study of beta chain features in type 1 diabetes. This CDR3 is built from 17 residues. V lost 3 bases, J lost 0 bases, and 5 bases stayed unmatched. CDR1 SGHNT and CDR2 YYREEE come from the germline V gene (reference sequence). Reverse transcribing all isolated RNA meant expressed TCRB transcripts were sequenced. The method was immunoSEQ multiplex PCR; TCRdb's version includes in-frame clones alone and lacks a portion of them. The sample contains some 270,000 clones, around 14% of which appear only once. J is TRBJ2-2 and V is TRBV5-4, with 10 bases fitting TRBD1. The origin of this receptor is a middle-aged woman in good health. The sequenced sample was naive CD4+ T cells from blood. For the CDR3, the DNA is TGTGCCAGCAGCTCCCCGGGACAGGGGTCGAACACCGGGGAGCTGTTTTTT. Residues: CASSSPGQGSNTGELFF.